These 21 T cell receptor beta chains were all obtained from the same sample, sequenced in a study of sequential checkpoint blockade in melanoma (dated by TCRdb to 2018 to 2020). Library construction relied on the immunoSEQ multiplex PCR assay. The table comes from immuneACCESS by way of TCRdb, which keeps in-frame sequences with V and J called. Part of the clones is missing from these tables; in studies checked, under half for an unresolved V gene and the rest for unknown reasons. The sample records around 19,000 clones, around two thirds of which are singletons. The top ten clonotypes cover approximately 20% of the sample. What this sample's treatment or condition label stands for: randomized to nivolumab then ipilimumab (arm A) or the reverse (arm B). Specimen: CD8+ T cells sorted from blood (inferred from file names), collected from a patient given nivolumab and ipilimumab in sequence. The receptors derive from a human donor with melanoma.

The rearrangement links TRBV9 to TRBJ2-3, with 11 bases aligning to TRBD2. V lost 2 bases, J lost 4 bases, and 9 bases stayed unmatched. The CDR3 contains 17 residues. Germline CDR1 reads SGDLS; CDR2 reads YYNGEE. The CDR3: CASSVRKLAGAADTQYF. The CDR3 bases are TGTGCCAGCAGCGTTCGCAAACTAGCGGGGGCTGCAGATACGCAGTATTTT.

This clone was observed a handful of times. The chain is built from TRBV9 and TRBJ2-7; 8 positions agree with TRBD1. Germline assignment: CDR1 SGDLS and CDR2 YYNGEE. V was clipped by 0 bases and J by 2 bases; unmatched bases: 7. The CDR3 sequence is 16 residues long. In DNA form, the CDR3 reads TGTGCCAGCAGCGTAGGGGGACAGGCCATCCCCTACGAGCAGTACGTC. Translation gives CASSVGGQAIPYEQYV.

The J gene is TRBJ2-1, the V gene TRBV11-1; 11 positions agree with TRBD2. V gave up 4 bases and J gave up 3 bases; unmatched junction bases: 5. This CDR3 has 16 residues. Germline V lookup: CDR1 SGHAT, CDR2 FQDESV (reference sequence). CDR3: CASSSFSGGGYNEQFF. DNA of the CDR3: TGTGCCAGCAGCTCCTTTAGCGGGGGGGGCTACAATGAGCAGTTCTTC.

The chain combines TRBV11-3 with TRBJ2-7; 7 bases map to TRBD1. The J segment lost 3 bases and the V segment lost 3 bases, leaving 2 bases of the junction unmatched. The V gene's germline CDR1 is SGHNT and CDR2 YENEEA. The CDR3 covers 13 residues. For the CDR3, the DNA is TGTGCCAGCAGCTTGGGACAGTTCTACGAGCAGTACTTC. Its translation: CASSLGQFYEQYF.

The CDR3 bases are TGTGCCAGCAGCCCTCCCAGCGGGCGCGAGCAGTACGTC. It codes for CASSPPSGREQYV. The chain uses TRBV5-4 and TRBJ2-7, with D possibly being TRBD2 (6 bases). V shed 4 bases and J shed 6 bases, with 14 bases lying between them. Germline CDR1 and CDR2: SGHNT and YYREEE (reference sequence). The CDR3 runs to 13 residues.

The chain is built from TRBV5-4 and TRBJ1-2; D is undetermined. CDR3 size: 14 residues. Per the germline V gene, CDR1 is SGHNT and CDR2 is YYREEE (reference sequence). V was cut by 7 bases and J by 5 bases, with 18 bases left in between. The CDR3 DNA follows: TGTGCCAGCCACCTACAAGGAGGGAATTATGGCTACACCTTC. Residues: CASHLQGGNYGYTF.

The chain combines TRBV4-3 with TRBJ1-6, with D perhaps TRBD1 (5 bases). The germline CDR1 and CDR2 sequences are LGHNA and YSLEER. V lost 0 bases and J 0 bases, leaving 6 bases between the germline ends. CDR3 length equals 16 residues. CDR3 bases: TGCGCCAGCAGCCAAGAAGACAGCTCCTATAATTCACCCCTCCACTTT. Amino acids: CASSQEDSSYNSPLHF.

This clone occurred a few times. The DNA of the CDR3 is TGTGCCACCCGGACTGGCTATGGCTACACCTTC. It codes for CATRTGYGYTF. The chain joins TRBV27 to TRBJ1-2; D is unclear. The V end was cut by 10 bases, the J end by 4 bases, with 10 bases between. Germline V gene data show CDR1 as MNHEY and CDR2 as SMNVEV (reference sequence). This CDR3 has 11 residues.

Within the sample, this clone is medium-sized. This chain connects TRBV13 to TRBJ1-2; D is unclear. Germline-derived CDR1 and CDR2 are PRHDT and FYEKMQ (reference sequence). Trimming took off 3 bases at V and 4 bases at J, with 6 bases between the two ends. The CDR3 extends over 12 amino acids. DNA of the CDR3: TGTGCCAGCAGCTTGAGCATCTATGGCTACACCTTC. Its translation is CASSLSIYGYTF.

This chain links TRBV29-1 with TRBJ1-2; 12 positions agree with TRBD1. The CDR3 is 16 residues long. Germline lookup yields CDR1 SQVTM and CDR2 ANQGSEA. Trimming took 4 bases from V and 5 from J; bases not matched to a gene: 11. The CDR3 nucleotides are TGCAGCGTTGGGACCGGGACAGGGGGCGTTCGGTATGGCTACACCTTC. Protein: CSVGTGTGGVRYGYTF.

This chain connects TRBV4-2 to TRBJ2-5; tentatively, D is TRBD2 (5 bases). TRBJ2-7 matches the DNA end more closely, so the J call is doubtful. The germline V gene encodes CDR1 LGHNA and CDR2 YNFKEQ. CDR3 size: 15 residues. CDR3: CASSQERAADYEQYF. Here the CDR3 DNA reads TGTGCCAGCAGCCAAGAGAGGGCAGCCGACTACGAGCAGTACTTC.

The CDR3 loop reads CASSVDYSPYGYTF. CDR3 nucleotides: TGTGCCAGCAGCGTAGATTACAGTCCCTATGGCTACACCTTC. The chain is built from TRBV9 and TRBJ1-2; no clear D. This CDR3 is 14 amino acids long. V lost 0 bases, J lost 4 bases, and 10 bases lay in between. Germline V CDR1 and CDR2: SGDLS, YYNGEE.

Remarks on this clone: Other nucleotide sequences in the sample specify the same CDR3. This chain joins TRBV27 and TRBJ2-1; 9 bases are shared with TRBD2. The CDR3 is made up of 15 amino acids. Unmatched junction bases numbered 2, after V lost 3 bases and J lost 2 bases. Germline CDR1 is MNHEY and CDR2 is SMNVEV (reference sequence). The CDR3: CASSLAGGPYNEQFF. DNA for the CDR3: TGTGCCAGCAGTTTGGCGGGGGGGCCCTACAATGAGCAGTTCTTC.

The V and J genes are TRBV18 and TRBJ2-2; D is unresolved. Trimming took 2 bases from V and 3 from J, leaving 16 bases between them. Germline assignment: CDR1 KGHSH and CDR2 LQKENI. The CDR3 runs to 17 residues. CDR3 sequence: CASSPSFPDRDTGELFF. The CDR3 nucleotides read TGTGCCAGCTCACCATCTTTTCCGGATCGGGACACCGGGGAGCTGTTTTTT.

The J gene is TRBJ2-3, the V gene TRBV7-9; D not resolved. Trimming took 1 base from V and 4 from J, leaving 9 bases between them. Germline V gene data show CDR1 as SEHNR and CDR2 as FQNEAQ (reference sequence). This CDR3 comprises 14 residues. CDR3 protein: CASSLDTEPDTQYF. CDR3 coding DNA: TGTGCCAGCAGCTTAGATACAGAGCCAGATACGCAGTATTTT. Using reference TRBV7-9 and TRBJ2-3 for the parts outside the CDR3, the full variable domain is DTGVSQNPRHKITKRGQNVTFRCDPISEHNRLYWYRQTLGQGPEFLTYFQNEAQLEKSRLLSDRFSAERPKGSFSTLEIQRTEQGDSAMYLCASSLDTEPDTQYFGPGTRLTVL.

This clone came up a few times. The V gene is TRBV9, the J gene TRBJ2-1; 7 nucleotides align to TRBD1. Germline V gives CDR1 SGDLS, CDR2 YYNGEE. The V gene end was trimmed by 4 bases and the J gene end by 9 bases; junction bases not matched to a gene: 7. This CDR3 region has 13 residues. For the CDR3, the DNA is TGTGCCAGCAGCCCCGACAGGGAAATTGAGCAGTTCTTC. It codes for CASSPDREIEQFF.

On this clone itself: Other DNA sequences from this sample encode an identical CDR3 as well. DNA for the CDR3: TGTGCCAGCAGTCCAGGGGTCGCAACTAATGAAAAACTGTTTTTT. Residues: CASSPGVATNEKLFF. J is TRBJ1-4 and V is TRBV7-3, with D maybe TRBD1 (6 bases). Looked up from germline, CDR1 is SGHTA and CDR2 is FQGTGA. The CDR3 has 15 amino acids. Trimming pared 6 bases from V and 0 bases from J, leaving 11 bases between.

This clone was counted a few times. V usage is TRBV7-9 and J usage is TRBJ2-3, with 10 bases that match TRBD2. Germline CDR1 is SEHNR and CDR2 is FQNEAQ (reference sequence). The trim removed 5 bases at V and 4 bases at J, leaving 15 bases unmatched. The CDR3 totals 18 residues. The CDR3 is CASSPERLAGLLPDTQYF. Written as DNA, the CDR3 is TGTGCCAGCAGCCCCGAAAGACTAGCGGGTCTCCTCCCAGATACGCAGTATTTT.

The chain is built from TRBV5-6 and TRBJ2-1, with 7 bases matching TRBD2. The CDR3 is 13 amino acids. Germline CDR1 is SGHDT and CDR2 is YYEEEE. V lost 4 bases, J lost 8 bases, and 6 bases stayed unmatched. This chain's CDR3 is CASSLGLVYEQFF. CDR3 nucleotides: TGTGCCAGCAGCCTTGGACTAGTCTATGAGCAGTTCTTC.

This CDR3 reads CASSEAHLSGNSPLHF. The DNA of the CDR3 is TGTGCCAGCAGTGAAGCCCACCTATCGGGGAATTCACCCCTCCACTTT. The chain couples TRBV2 to TRBJ1-6; D call uncertain. Trimming took off 0 bases at V and 7 bases at J, with 13 bases between the two ends. The CDR3 sequence is 16 residues long. Germline V gene sequence: CDR1 SNHLY, CDR2 FYNNEI.

This clone is categorized as medium-sized. V is TRBV5-4 and J is TRBJ2-1, with TRBD2 matching over 7 bases. Germline CDR1 SGHNT, CDR2 YYREEE (reference sequence). This CDR3 has 14 residues. The junction had 6 bases not matched to a gene; V was cut back by 9 bases and J by 0 bases. CDR3 residues: CATGRESSYNEQFF. The DNA for the CDR3 is TGTGCCACTGGGAGGGAGAGCTCCTACAATGAGCAGTTCTTC.